The 2 T cell receptor beta chains below all came from one sample that was sequenced in a study of blood T cells in healthy people across ages. It was with a sample-barcoded 5' primer and a J-beta primer mix that a second PCR of about 6 to 12 cycles was run. Using its own MiXCR run on the 5' RACE reads, TCRdb lists one record per CDR3 protein. Found here are more than 450,000 distinct CDR3 sequences, over 25% of them singletons; the top ten hold over 3.5%. These data were also filed under a second study, of T cells of mothers and their children.

Source material: blood. The receptor set was obtained from a boy under 10 years old in good health.

This clonotype was picked up a small number of times. Here the CDR3 DNA reads TGTGCCATTGGGACAGGGAGAAAAACTGAAGCTTTCTTT. Translated, it gives CAIGTGRKTEAFF. The gene calls are TRBV10-3 and TRBJ1-1; 9 positions agree with TRBD1. V trimming: 9 bases; J trimming: 5 bases; junction bases outside the gene matches: 7. The germline CDR1 and CDR2 sequences are ENHRY and SYGVKD. The CDR3 runs to 13 residues.

As concerns this clonotype: One end of the junction does not line up with germline, which may come from a read error. The V gene is TRBV11-2, the J gene TRBJ2-5; TRBD2 matches at 10 bases. The germline V gene encodes CDR1 SGHAT and CDR2 FQNNGV. The CDR3 runs 15 residues. CDR3 in amino acids: CAGSLMTSGSLEQYF. As DNA, the CDR3 is TGTGCCGGCAGCTTAATGACTAGCGGGTCGCTAGAGCAGTACTTC.